This T cell receptor beta chain was found in a study of blood T cell repertoires in COVID-19. Overall study: Researchers got acute and convalescent COVID-19 samples from the United States, Italy and Spain.

Original methodology: Estimation of nucleated cell counts relied on the amplification of reference gene primers. Generated by immunoSEQ multiplex PCR, the TCRdb table keeps only in-frame clones and is missing some. That table is the source of V, J and clone size, and D and trimming were worked out from the DNA. In the table there are 45,000 to 50,000 clones, 75% to 90% of which are singletons. Trimming at V came to 3 bases and at J to 7 bases, leaving 5 bases not matched to a gene. CDR3 length equals 15 residues. CDR1 and CDR2 from the germline V gene are KGHDR and SFDVKD. In its sample, this clone was seen a few times.

Sequenced input: peripheral blood. The chain recombines TRBV24-1 with TRBJ2-1, with 10 bases fitting TRBD2. The TCR comes from a man in his fifties with acute or convalescent COVID-19. The CDR3 nucleotides are TGTGCCACCAGTGATATGGCTAGCGGGAGTAATGAGCAGTTCTTC. Protein product: CATSDMASGSNEQFF.